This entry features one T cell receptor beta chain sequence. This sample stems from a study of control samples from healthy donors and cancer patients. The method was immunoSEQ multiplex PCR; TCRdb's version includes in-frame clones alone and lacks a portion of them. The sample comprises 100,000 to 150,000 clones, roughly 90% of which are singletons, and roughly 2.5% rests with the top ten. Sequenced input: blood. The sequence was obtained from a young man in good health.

CDR3 DNA sequence: TGTGCCAGCAGCCGTGGGGAGCCCCAGCATTTT. Encoded protein: CASSRGEPQHF. The chain uses TRBV12-3 or TRBV12-4 and TRBJ1-5; D uncertain. The ends were cut back, 6 bases at V and 8 bases at J, with 8 bases in the middle. This CDR3 has 11 amino acids.